One and the same sample provided the 22 T cell receptor beta chains below, sequenced in a study of blood T cell repertoires in COVID-19 (dated by TCRdb to the early 2020s). Libraries were constructed by the immunoSEQ multiplex PCR assay. TCRdb limited this immuneACCESS table to in-frame rearrangements with V and J called. A share of clones is missing; checked studies link under half to unresolved V genes, and the rest is unexplained. In this sample the table shows some 150,000 clones, about 80% of which occur a single time. Under 3% of the sample belongs to the ten largest clones. Sample: peripheral blood. These receptors came from a human donor with acute or convalescent COVID-19. The donor label of this sample is uncertain.

This clone was recorded only once. This chain joins TRBV10-2 and TRBJ2-7; D unresolved. V lost 6 bases and J lost 2, with 14 bases in between. This CDR3 has 14 amino acids. CDR1 and CDR2 from the germline V gene are WSHSY and SAAADI. Here the CDR3 reads CASRPLHTTYEQYF. CDR3 bases: TGCGCCAGCAGGCCCCTCCACACCACCTACGAGCAGTACTTC.

The rearrangement uses TRBV19 and TRBJ1-4; the D gene is possibly TRBD1 (6 bases). The CDR3 runs 16 residues. V gave up 5 bases and J gave up 5 bases, with 18 bases separating them. The germline V gene encodes CDR1 LNHDA and CDR2 SQIVND (reference sequence). This CDR3 is CASSVPFKGVNEKLFF. As DNA, the CDR3 is TGTGCCAGTAGTGTCCCGTTTAAGGGGGTAAATGAAAAACTGTTTTTT.

The chain links TRBV7-9 to TRBJ2-3; D gene unclear. Germline V CDR1 and CDR2: SEHNR, FQNEAQ (reference sequence). V dropped 1 base and J dropped 8 bases, with 7 bases sitting between them. The CDR3 loop spans 12 amino acids. Here the CDR3 DNA reads TGTGCCAGCAGCTTAGATACCGGTACGCAGTATTTT. This codes for CASSLDTGTQYF. Drawing the rest from reference TRBV7-9 and TRBJ2-3, the complete variable domain is DTGVSQNPRHKITKRGQNVTFRCDPISEHNRLYWYRQTLGQGPEFLTYFQNEAQLEKSRLLSDRFSAERPKGSFSTLEIQRTEQGDSAMYLCASSLDTGTQYFGPGTRLTVL.

This clone has only a few counts. The chain employs TRBV7-8 and TRBJ1-4, with D maybe TRBD1 (6 bases). Looked up from germline, CDR1 is SGHVS and CDR2 is FQNEAQ. The CDR3 contains 16 residues. The germline V and J ends were trimmed by 1 base and 7 bases, with 16 bases remaining between them. The CDR3: CASSLEGRGKGEKLFF. CDR3 coding DNA: TGTGCCAGCAGCTTAGAGGGGAGGGGGAAGGGTGAAAAACTGTTTTTT.

The chain carries TRBV5-1 and TRBJ2-1; the D is unclear. The CDR3 length is 14 residues. Germline V gene data show CDR1 as SGHRS and CDR2 as YFSETQ. V shed 3 bases and J shed 5 bases, with 12 bases lying between them. CDR3 region: CASSSPDMHNEQFF. CDR3 nucleotides: TGCGCCAGCAGCTCCCCCGACATGCACAATGAGCAGTTCTTC.

The rearrangement uses TRBV3-1 (or the pseudogene TRBV3-2) and TRBJ1-1, with TRBD1 identical over 8 bases. The CDR3 contains 13 residues. Germline V lookup: CDR1 LGHDT, CDR2 YNNKEL (reference sequence). V gave up 4 bases and J gave up 10 bases; unmatched junction bases: 8. CDR3 protein: CASSPDRESAAFF. The CDR3 bases are TGTGCCAGCAGCCCGGACAGGGAATCGGCAGCTTTCTTT.

V and J are TRBV12-3 or TRBV12-4 and TRBJ1-2, with D maybe TRBD1 (6 bases). V gave up 4 bases and J gave up 4 bases, with 10 bases separating them. The CDR3 spans 13 residues. CDR3 amino acids: CASSSGVIYGYTF. The CDR3 DNA sequence: TGTGCCAGCAGTTCAGGGGTTATCTATGGCTACACCTTC.

Here the CDR3 reads CASSRGQIFYGYTF. In DNA form, the CDR3 reads TGTGCCAGCAGTAGGGGACAGATTTTCTATGGCTACACCTTC. The V and J genes are TRBV2 and TRBJ1-2; 7 bases are a match to TRBD1. Trimming cost V 5 bases and J 4 bases; bases outside gene matches: 7. Germline V lookup: CDR1 SNHLY, CDR2 FYNNEI. This CDR3 is built from 14 residues. The whole variable domain, remainder taken from reference TRBV2 and TRBJ1-2, is EPEVTQTPSHQVTQMGQEVILRCVPISNHLYFYWYRQILGQKVEFLVSFYNNEISEKSEIFDDQFSVERPDGSNFTLKIRSTKLEDSAMYFCASSRGQIFYGYTFGSGTRLTVV.

This clone occurred once. This chain joins TRBV6-5 and TRBJ2-3; 7 bases are shared with TRBD1. The CDR3 spans 14 residues. Germline lookup yields CDR1 MNHEY and CDR2 SVGAGI. J was trimmed by 8 bases and V by 6 bases; bases with no gene match: 11. The CDR3 DNA reads as TGTGCCAGCAGGATGCCCGACAGGGCCGGTACGCAGTATTTT. As protein: CASRMPDRAGTQYF.

This clone showed up just once. The chain carries TRBV20-1 and TRBJ2-1; TRBD1 matches at 10 bases. Germline V gene sequence: CDR1 DFQATT, CDR2 SNEGSKA (reference sequence). The CDR3 consists of 15 residues. V shed 3 bases, J shed 9 bases, and the junction held 11 bases outside the gene matches. CDR3 amino acids: CSASWPRQGAREQFF. CDR3 in DNA: TGCAGTGCTAGTTGGCCGAGACAGGGGGCACGTGAGCAGTTCTTC.

The CDR3 region has the DNA TGCGCCAGCAGCTTGTACAGGGATTCCATGAACACTGAAGCTTTCTTT. Amino acids: CASSLYRDSMNTEAFF. The J gene is TRBJ1-1, the V gene TRBV5-1, with D maybe TRBD1 (6 bases). Per germline, CDR1 SGHRS and CDR2 YFSETQ. The CDR3 loop spans 16 amino acids. Deletions cut 1 base from V and 0 bases from J, with 13 bases between.

This clone has only one observation. The rearrangement uses TRBV7-3 and TRBJ1-1; tentatively, D is TRBD1 (6 bases). The length of the CDR3 is 13 residues. Germline CDR1 is SGHTA and CDR2 is FQGTGA. V dropped 5 bases and J dropped 5 bases, with 12 bases sitting between them. The CDR3: CASSQGIGTEAFF. The CDR3 DNA reads as TGTGCCAGCAGCCAGGGGATAGGGACTGAAGCTTTCTTT.

This clone occurred a few times. The chain combines TRBV6-5 with TRBJ1-2; D possibly corresponds to TRBD1 (5 bases). The CDR3 spans 13 residues. CDR1 and CDR2 (germline): MNHEY, SVGAGI. V was shortened by 6 bases and J by 4 bases, with 12 bases between the two germline ends. The CDR3 sequence: CASSREEGYGYTF. The CDR3 DNA reads TGTGCCAGCAGCAGGGAGGAGGGCTATGGCTACACCTTC.

This chain joins TRBV7-8 and TRBJ1-3; 9 nucleotides align to TRBD1. The CDR3 consists of 19 residues. The V gene's germline CDR1 is SGHVS and CDR2 FQNEAQ. The ends lost 0 bases at V and 0 bases at J; junction bases unmatched: 9. CDR3 amino acids: CASSLARGQGTLSGNTIYF. The CDR3 nucleotides read TGTGCCAGCAGCTTAGCGCGAGGACAGGGGACCCTCTCTGGAAACACCATATATTTT.

The V and J genes are TRBV19 and TRBJ2-1; 9 nucleotides align to TRBD1. CDR1 LNHDA and CDR2 SQIVND come from the germline V gene (reference sequence). This CDR3 spans 15 amino acids. V shed 5 bases, J shed 5 bases, and the junction held 7 bases outside the gene matches. Written as DNA, the CDR3 is TGTGCCAGTAGTGGGGGCCGGACAGGGGACAATGAGCAGTTCTTC. Translation: CASSGGRTGDNEQFF. Full variable domain (rest looked up from reference TRBV19 and TRBJ2-1): DGGITQSPKYLFRKEGQNVTLSCEQNLNHDAMYWYRQDPGQGLRLIYYSQIVNDFQKGDIAEGYSVSREKKESFPLTVTSAQKNPTAFYLCASSGGRTGDNEQFFGPGTRLTVL.

The chain uses TRBV28 and TRBJ2-7; 12 nucleotides agree with TRBD2. This CDR3 comprises 15 residues. Germline assignment: CDR1 MDHEN and CDR2 SYDVKM. V was pared by 5 bases and J by 3 bases, with 5 bases of the junction left unmatched. DNA of the CDR3: TGTGCCAGCAGTCTCCAGACTAGCGGGAGCTACGAGCAGTACTTC. Amino acid sequence: CASSLQTSGSYEQYF.

The chain links TRBV19 to TRBJ2-3; D ambiguous. Per germline, CDR1 LNHDA and CDR2 SQIVND (reference sequence). Trimming removed 9 bases at V and 1 base at J, with 11 bases between. The CDR3 sequence is 13 residues long. CDR3 sequence reads: CASQSRGTDTQYF. The CDR3 DNA reads as TGTGCCAGCCAATCCCGCGGCACAGATACGCAGTATTTT.

The genes are TRBV27 and TRBJ1-2, with D tentatively TRBD1 (6 bases). The V end lost 0 bases, the J end lost 8 bases, and 19 bases lay between the germline ends. Germline assignment: CDR1 MNHEY and CDR2 SMNVEV (reference sequence). The CDR3 runs to 16 residues. As DNA, the CDR3 is TGTGCCAGCAGTTTATCGAGGCCAACAGGGACGAAGGGCTACACCTTC. Amino acid sequence: CASSLSRPTGTKGYTF.

The chain has TRBV15 and TRBJ2-7; 7 bases align to TRBD1. CDR1 and CDR2 (germline): LNHNV, YYDKDF (reference sequence). J gave up 6 bases and V 5 bases, and 13 bases lay outside the gene matches. CDR3 length: 15 residues. CDR3 protein: CATSLDPRGPLEQYF. CDR3 bases: TGTGCCACCAGCCTGGACCCAAGGGGGCCCCTCGAGCAGTACTTC. Drawing the rest from reference TRBV15 and TRBJ2-7, the complete variable domain is DAMVIQNPRYQVTQFGKPVTLSCSQTLNHNVMYWYQQKSSQAPKLLFHYYDKDFNNEADTPDNFQSRRPNTSFCFLDIRSPGLGDTAMYLCATSLDPRGPLEQYFGPGTRLTVT.

The chain carries TRBV6-5 and TRBJ1-6; 12 bases agree with TRBD1. The CDR3 sequence is 16 residues long. The J segment lost 9 bases and the V segment lost 0 bases, leaving 3 bases of the junction unmatched. Germline V gene sequence: CDR1 MNHEY, CDR2 SVGAGI. In DNA, the CDR3 is TGTGCCAGCAGTTACTCGGGACAGGGGGCAAGTTCACCCCTCCACTTT. This encodes CASSYSGQGASSPLHF.

Points on this clone: At one end, the junction sequence differs from germline, possibly due to a read error. The CDR3 region is CASSLGGGVEETQYF. The CDR3 bases are TGTGCTAGCAGCTTAGGCGGGGGGGTCGAAGAGACCCAGTACTTC. The gene calls are TRBV7-7 and TRBJ2-5, with 9 bases lining up with TRBD2. The CDR3 runs to 15 residues. In germline, CDR1 is SSHAT, CDR2 FNYEAQ (reference sequence).

This clone was seen just once. The same CDR3 can be traced to other DNA sequences in this sample. This chain links TRBV11-3 with TRBJ2-1; 8 bases are shared with TRBD1. V lost 5 bases and J lost 4; bases outside the gene matches: 7. The germline gives CDR1 SGHNT, CDR2 YENEEA. CDR3 length equals 15 residues. CDR3 sequence reads: CASSPRTGSYNEQFF. CDR3 coding DNA: TGTGCCAGCAGCCCTCGGACAGGGTCTTACAATGAGCAGTTCTTC.